A selection of T cell receptor beta chains follows, all from one sample in a study of blood T cell repertoires in COVID-19. The protocol was immunoSEQ multiplex PCR, while the TCRdb copy is restricted to in-frame clones and leaves out a portion. This sample has roughly 230,000 clones, with around 85% found just once. The sequenced sample consisted of peripheral blood. All receptors come from a woman between 55 and 75 years old with active or convalescent COVID-19. Both conserved end residues are part of each CDR3. D genes are given only for firm matches. The size of a clone is reported for some rows only, either as once, few or many, or as a class for expanded clones.

cdr3_aa cdr3_nt j_call cdr3_length d_call v_call clone_size
CASSLRGDEQFF TGTGCCAGCAGCCTGAGAGGCGATGAGCAGTTCTTC TRBJ2-1 12 . TRBV9 .
CASSPRRRYSPLHF TGTGCCAGCAGCCCACGGCGGCGGTATTCGCCCCTCCACTTT TRBJ1-6 14 . TRBV5-8 .
CASSLQTGGSDEQYF TGTGCCAGCAGCTTGCAGACAGGCGGGTCTGACGAGCAGTACTTC TRBJ2-7 15 . TRBV7-2 .
CASSLVYQSVRDSSYEQYF TGTGCCAGCAGCTTAGTATATCAGAGCGTTCGGGACAGCTCCTACGAGCAGTACTTC TRBJ2-7 19 TRBD1 TRBV7-9 .
CASSLTLGATGELFF TGTGCCAGCAGCTTAACCTTAGGGGCCACCGGGGAGCTGTTTTTT TRBJ2-2 15 . TRBV7-9 .
CASSPAGRAYEQFF TGTGCCAGCTCACCTGCCGGGAGGGCCTATGAGCAGTTCTTC TRBJ2-1 14 TRBD2 TRBV18 .
CASSFGTGVGYTF TGTGCCAGCAGTTTTGGGACAGGGGTCGGCTACACCTTC TRBJ1-2 13 TRBD1 TRBV27 once
CASRRGGQGLDEQFF TGTGCCAGCCGTAGAGGGGGACAGGGACTCGATGAGCAGTTCTTC TRBJ2-1 15 TRBD1 TRBV6-5 .
CASSPRGLAGGWNTGELFF TGTGCCAGCTCACCACGCGGACTAGCGGGGGGCTGGAACACCGGGGAGCTGTTTTTT TRBJ2-2 19 TRBD2 TRBV18 .
CASSLSGSNEQFF TGTGCCAGCAGTCTAAGTGGGAGCAATGAGCAGTTCTTC TRBJ2-1 13 . TRBV9 .
CASSQELAGGLETQYF TGCGCCAGCAGCCAAGAACTAGCGGGGGGGCTGGAGACCCAGTACTTC TRBJ2-5 16 TRBD2 TRBV4-1 once
CASSLATGTAAYEQYF TGTGCCAGCAGCTTAGCGACCGGGACTGCAGCCTACGAGCAGTACTTC TRBJ2-7 16 . TRBV7-8 .
CASRQGGYGYTF TGTGCCAGCAGGCAGGGAGGCTATGGCTACACCTTC TRBJ1-2 12 . TRBV28 .
CASSLQGNTGELFF TGTGCCAGCAGCTTGCAGGGAAACACCGGGGAGCTGTTTTTT TRBJ2-2 14 . TRBV5-4 .
CASSDTGGFYGYTF TGTGCCAGCAGTGATACAGGGGGCTTCTATGGCTACACCTTC TRBJ1-2 14 TRBD1 TRBV6-1 few
CASSYTDTGELFF TGTGCTAGCAGCTATACAGACACCGGGGAGCTGTTTTTT TRBJ2-2 13 . TRBV7-7 .
CASSSDREINTGELFF TGTGCCAGCAGTTCGGACAGGGAAATTAACACCGGGGAGCTGTTTTTT TRBJ2-2 16 TRBD1 TRBV13 .
CSVFSGGATDTQYF TGCAGCGTTTTTTCCGGGGGGGCTACAGATACGCAGTATTTT TRBJ2-3 14 TRBD2 TRBV29-1 once
CASSRSWDMNTEAFF TGTGCCAGTAGTCGGTCGTGGGACATGAACACTGAAGCTTTCTTT TRBJ1-1 15 . TRBV19 .
CATSRERQGGLDTQYF TGTGCCACCAGCAGGGAGAGACAGGGGGGACTGGATACGCAGTATTTT TRBJ2-3 16 TRBD1 TRBV15 once
CASRDPGQGGNSNQPQHF TGTGCCAGCAGGGATCCGGGACAGGGGGGGAATAGCAATCAGCCCCAGCATTTT TRBJ1-5 18 TRBD1 TRBV28 .
CASSLFSSTGYSYEQYF TGTGCCAGCAGCTTATTTAGCAGCACAGGTTACTCCTACGAGCAGTACTTC TRBJ2-7 17 . TRBV7-8 .
CASSYRLGRGLNNEQFF TGTGCCAGCAGCTACAGGCTGGGGCGGGGCCTCAACAATGAGCAGTTCTTC TRBJ2-1 17 . TRBV25-1 .
CASSPVGGANTDTQYF TGTGCCAGCAGCCCCGTCGGGGGGGCGAACACAGATACGCAGTATTTT TRBJ2-3 16 TRBD2 TRBV7-8 once
CASSTTGATEAFF TGTGCCAGCAGCACAACAGGGGCTACTGAAGCTTTCTTT TRBJ1-1 13 TRBD1 TRBV5-5 .
CASSSKPSGGADGGELFF TGCGCCAGCAGCTCGAAACCGAGCGGGGGGGCCGACGGCGGGGAGCTGTTTTTT TRBJ2-2 18 TRBD2 TRBV5-1 .
CASSQGAENYEQYF TGCGCCAGCAGCCAAGGGGCAGAGAACTACGAGCAGTACTTC TRBJ2-7 14 . TRBV4-1 .
CATSLGGAVGYTF TGTGCCACCAGCCTCGGTGGGGCGGTTGGCTACACCTTC TRBJ1-2 13 . TRBV15 .
CASRWSKNTEAFF TGTGCCAGTAGATGGAGCAAGAACACTGAAGCTTTCTTT TRBJ1-1 13 . TRBV15 .
CASSLDFYGYTF TGTGCCAGCAGCTTGGACTTCTATGGCTACACCTTC TRBJ1-2 12 . TRBV5-8 .
CASSLSRAPTDTQYF TGCGCCAGCAGCTTGTCCAGGGCCCCCACAGATACGCAGTATTTT TRBJ2-3 15 . TRBV5-1 .
CATSAGMNTEAFF TGTGCCACCTCCGCGGGGATGAACACTGAAGCTTTCTTT TRBJ1-1 13 . TRBV12-3/TRBV12-4 .
CASSHPRLNTEAFF TGTGCCAGCAGCCACCCCCGGTTGAACACTGAAGCTTTCTTT TRBJ1-1 14 . TRBV7-8 .